What follows are 30 T cell receptor beta chains derived from one specimen sequenced in a study of cytomegalovirus exposure and HLA in healthy donors. Researchers ran the PCR with 60 Vbeta and 13 Jbeta primers. Using immunoSEQ multiplex PCR, the repertoire was profiled, and TCRdb retains in-frame clones only, with some absent. The listing records 50,000 or so clones. The sequenced material came from PBMCs. All receptors derive from a middle-aged man in good health and CMV-seropositive.

The chain is built from TRBV7-9 and TRBJ2-7; 9 nucleotides align to TRBD2. V shed 1 base, J shed 1 base, and the junction held 2 bases outside the gene matches. Germline V gene data show CDR1 as SEHNR and CDR2 as FQNEAQ (reference sequence). CDR3 length equals 15 residues. The CDR3 DNA reads as TGTGCCAGCAGCTTAGTTAGCGGGAGATCCTACGAGCAGTACTTC. Amino acids: CASSLVSGRSYEQYF.

This sequence joins TRBV18 and TRBJ2-1, with 7 bases that match TRBD2. V was pared by 3 bases and J by 9 bases, with 11 bases of the junction left unmatched. Germline V gives CDR1 KGHSH, CDR2 LQKENI. The CDR3 covers 15 residues. In DNA, the CDR3 is TGTGCCAGCTCACCGATTGAGGCCCCGGGGGGTGAGCAGTTCTTC. Translating it yields CASSPIEAPGGEQFF.

The V and J genes are TRBV9 and TRBJ1-4; D possibly corresponds to TRBD1 (6 bases). CDR3 length: 14 amino acids. Germline assignment: CDR1 SGDLS and CDR2 YYNGEE. Between the trimmed V and J ends, which lost 1 base and 5 bases, there was a span of 9 bases. CDR3 nucleotide sequence: TGTGCCAGCAGCGTATCAGGGGTGAATGAAAAACTGTTTTTT. This sequence encodes CASSVSGVNEKLFF.

The chain combines TRBV5-3 with TRBJ1-1; D not resolved. TRBV5-3 is assigned to the ORF class and has an uncertain function. There are 16 residues in the CDR3. V lost 0 bases and J lost 0, with 12 bases in between. For the CDR3, the DNA is TGTGCCAGAAGCTTGGAGGAGGGTTTGTTGAACACTGAAGCTTTCTTT. Translated: CARSLEEGLLNTEAFF.

The genes are TRBV27 and TRBJ1-5; D ambiguous. This CDR3 is 17 amino acids long. The V end lost 5 bases, the J end lost 2 bases, and 19 bases lay between the germline ends. Per germline, CDR1 MNHEY and CDR2 SMNVEV (reference sequence). The CDR3 DNA reads as TGTGCCAGCAGTCCCTCGCCGGTCCCCGGTGGCAATCAGCCCCAGCATTTT. Translating gives CASSPSPVPGGNQPQHF.

J is TRBJ1-2 and V is TRBV2; TRBD1 matches 9 bases. V lost 6 bases to trimming and J lost 2 bases; unmatched junction nucleotides: 7. Germline V gene sequence: CDR1 SNHLY, CDR2 FYNNEI. There are 15 residues in the CDR3. The CDR3 reads CASSGTGNPNYGYTF. CDR3 nucleotide sequence: TGTGCCAGCAGCGGGACAGGGAATCCAAACTATGGCTACACCTTC.

The rearrangement joins TRBV6-5 to TRBJ2-7; a weak D match, TRBD1 (5 bases). Trimming cost V 6 bases and J 3 bases, with 12 bases left between them. CDR3 length: 13 amino acids. Germline V CDR1 and CDR2: MNHEY, SVGAGI. The CDR3 nucleotides read TGTGCCAGCAGCCTCAGGGTAGACTACGAGCAGTACTTC. This codes for CASSLRVDYEQYF.

The V call is TRBV7-8, the J call TRBJ2-5, with D perhaps TRBD1 (5 bases). V lost 5 bases, J lost 4 bases, and 14 bases lay in between. The CDR3 has 14 residues. Germline CDR1 SGHVS, CDR2 FQNEAQ. CDR3 amino acids: CASSQLTAVETQYF. The CDR3 region has the DNA TGTGCCAGCAGCCAACTGACAGCAGTAGAGACCCAGTACTTC.

The V gene is TRBV6-5, the J gene TRBJ2-1, with D maybe TRBD2 (5 bases). Trimming pared 5 bases from V and 7 bases from J, leaving 15 bases between. CDR1 MNHEY and CDR2 SVGAGI come from the germline V gene. The CDR3 loop spans 14 amino acids. As DNA, the CDR3 is TGTGCCAGCAGTGCCCTGGGAGTACGGAATGAGCAGTTCTTC. Translating gives CASSALGVRNEQFF.

J is TRBJ2-3 and V is TRBV6-4, with unresolved D. The length of the CDR3 is 16 residues. In germline, CDR1 is MRHNA, CDR2 SNTAGT. V lost 2 bases to trimming and J lost 2 bases, with 14 bases between them. CDR3 DNA sequence: TGTGCCAGCAGTGACGTATACAGAAGTTCCACAGATACGCAGTATTTT. Translated, it gives CASSDVYRSSTDTQYF.

As concerns this clone: The germline gene is not matched at one end of the junction; a read error may be the cause. The same CDR3 can be traced to other DNA sequences in this sample. This chain connects TRBV9 to TRBJ1-6; weak D call: TRBD1 (5 bases). The CDR3 length is 15 residues. Germline CDR1 SGDLS, CDR2 YYNGEE. In DNA form, the CDR3 reads TGTGCCAGCAGCACCTCAAGGGGAACTAATTCACCCCTACACTTT. Translating gives CASSTSRGTNSPLHF.

V is TRBV7-9 and J is TRBJ2-2, with a possible D match to TRBD1 (6 bases). The germline V and J ends were trimmed by 1 base and 0 bases, with 9 bases remaining between them. The germline gives CDR1 SEHNR, CDR2 FQNEAQ (reference sequence). CDR3 length equals 16 residues. The CDR3 loop is CASSLEPGANTGELFF. DNA for the CDR3: TGTGCCAGCAGCTTAGAGCCAGGGGCGAACACCGGGGAGCTGTTTTTT.

Concerning this clone itself: Other nucleotide sequences from this sample produce the same CDR3. The chain joins TRBV19 to TRBJ1-1; 7 bases align to TRBD1. Per germline, CDR1 LNHDA and CDR2 SQIVND (reference sequence). The CDR3 is 13 amino acids. With 6 bases clipped from V and 1 base from J, the junction kept 2 bases outside the gene matches. The CDR3 region has the DNA TGTGCCAGTAGGGGACAGCCGAACACTGAAGCTTTCTTT. This sequence encodes CASRGQPNTEAFF.

The chain is built from TRBV7-6 and TRBJ2-7, with 10 bases fitting TRBD2. J was trimmed by 4 bases and V by 4 bases; bases with no gene match: 10. CDR3 length: 16 amino acids. Germline values: CDR1 SGHVS, CDR2 FNYEAQ. CDR3 in amino acids: CASSYGGGLASYEQYF. CDR3 coding DNA: TGTGCCAGCAGCTACGGGGGGGGACTAGCGTCATACGAGCAGTACTTC.

This chain links TRBV11-3 with TRBJ2-7; D is undetermined. CDR3 length: 11 amino acids. Trimming cost V 3 bases and J 4 bases, with 4 bases left between them. Germline CDR1 reads SGHNT; CDR2 reads YENEEA. CDR3 sequence reads: CASSFLYEQYF. In DNA, the CDR3 is TGTGCCAGCAGCTTCCTGTACGAGCAGTACTTC.

In regard to this clone: One end of the junction is discordant with germline, which a read error may explain. The chain is built from TRBV18 and TRBJ1-6, with D perhaps TRBD1 (6 bases). Germline assignment: CDR1 KGHSH and CDR2 LQKENI. This CDR3 has 15 residues. The CDR3 region is CANSPHREGNSPLHF. Here the CDR3 DNA reads TGTGCCAACTCACCTCACAGGGAAGGAAATTCACCCCTCCACTTT.

This chain links TRBV6-1 with TRBJ1-4, with 7 positions matching TRBD1. CDR1 MNHNS and CDR2 SASEGT come from the germline V gene. The CDR3 has 14 residues. The junction had 8 bases not matched to a gene; V was cut back by 5 bases and J by 8 bases. The CDR3 here is CASSRDSLGEKLFF. The CDR3 DNA reads as TGTGCCAGCAGTCGGGACAGCCTGGGGGAAAAACTGTTTTTT.

The chain has TRBV5-8 and TRBJ1-4; D gene uncertain. Germline loops: CDR1 SGHTS, CDR2 YDEGEE. V was pared by 4 bases and J by 0 bases, with 4 bases between. The CDR3 extends over 13 amino acids. CDR3 in amino acids: CASSLATNEKLFF. CDR3 in DNA: TGTGCCAGCAGCCTCGCAACTAATGAAAAACTGTTTTTT.

The J gene is TRBJ2-7, the V gene TRBV6-5; weak D call: TRBD2 (5 bases). This CDR3 has 13 residues. The V end was cut by 6 bases, the J end by 0 bases, with 9 bases between. CDR1 and CDR2 from the germline V gene are MNHEY and SVGAGI. The CDR3 spells CASRERSSYEQYF. CDR3 in DNA: TGTGCCAGCAGGGAGCGGAGCTCCTACGAGCAGTACTTC.

CDR3 region: CAIRRGETQYF. The CDR3 DNA reads TGTGCCATACGCAGGGGGGAGACCCAGTACTTC. This chain joins TRBV6-5 and TRBJ2-5, with 7 bases lining up with TRBD1. The V gene end was trimmed by 10 bases and the J gene end by 5 bases; junction bases not matched to a gene: 4. From germline, CDR1 is MNHEY and CDR2 SVGAGI. The CDR3 loop spans 11 amino acids.

The chain recombines TRBV18 with TRBJ2-1, with D unclear. Germline CDR1 and CDR2: KGHSH and LQKENI. V dropped 2 bases and J dropped 2 bases, with 13 bases sitting between them. The CDR3 runs to 16 residues. CDR3 amino acids: CASSPTVIGAYNEQFF. The CDR3 bases are TGTGCCAGCTCACCAACCGTAATAGGAGCCTACAATGAGCAGTTCTTC.

The chain couples TRBV6-1 to TRBJ1-2; D gene uncertain. The CDR3 contains 14 residues. CDR1 and CDR2 from the germline V gene are MNHNS and SASEGT. Trimming shortened V by 6 bases and J by 8 bases, and 19 bases separated the two germline ends. The CDR3 region is CASREAGNPGGYTF. Here the CDR3 DNA reads TGTGCCAGCAGGGAGGCCGGCAATCCGGGGGGCTACACCTTC.

This chain joins TRBV10-1 and TRBJ2-3; 11 bases line up with TRBD1. V was clipped by 5 bases and J by 1 base; unmatched bases: 5. CDR1 and CDR2 from the germline V gene are WNHNN and SYGVQD (reference sequence). CDR3 length: 16 residues. The CDR3 DNA reads TGCGCCAGCAGTAGGACAGGGGGCATGGGCACAGATACGCAGTATTTT. Encoded protein: CASSRTGGMGTDTQYF.

The chain joins TRBV28 to TRBJ1-1, with D maybe TRBD1 (5 bases). The V gene's germline CDR1 is MDHEN and CDR2 SYDVKM. The CDR3 is 14 amino acids. Trimming shortened V by 2 bases and J by 3 bases, and 10 bases separated the two germline ends. The CDR3 nucleotides are TGTGCCAGCAGTTTACACGTAGGGGACACTGAAGCTTTCTTT. It codes for CASSLHVGDTEAFF. Full variable domain (outside the CDR3, taken from reference TRBV28 and TRBJ1-1): DVKVTQSSRYLVKRTGEKVFLECVQDMDHENMFWYRQDPGLGLRLIYFSYDVKMKEKGDIPEGYSVSREKKERFSLILESASTNQTSMYLCASSLHVGDTEAFFGQGTRLTVV.

J is TRBJ2-7 and V is TRBV28; weak D call: TRBD1 (5 bases). CDR3 size: 14 residues. The V gene lost 0 bases and the J gene lost 2 bases, with 8 bases spanning the gap. Germline CDR1 and CDR2: MDHEN and SYDVKM. The chain's CDR3 is CASSLWTEAYEQYF. The CDR3 region has the DNA TGTGCCAGCAGTTTATGGACAGAAGCCTACGAGCAGTACTTC.

This rearrangement joins TRBV19 to TRBJ2-3, with 10 bases matching TRBD2. CDR3 length: 14 residues. V was clipped by 5 bases and J by 6 bases; unmatched bases: 5. Germline CDR1 LNHDA, CDR2 SQIVND (reference sequence). CDR3 DNA sequence: TGTGCCAGTAGTGTAAGCGGGGGGGCGGATACGCAGTATTTT. This sequence encodes CASSVSGGADTQYF.

CDR3 coding DNA: TGTGCCAGCAGTTACTCAGGGCTGGGGGGGGATGGCTACACCTTC. Residues: CASSYSGLGGDGYTF. V is TRBV6-5 and J is TRBJ1-2; D might be TRBD1 (5 bases). V was clipped by 0 bases and J by 6 bases, with 14 bases between them. Looked up from germline, CDR1 is MNHEY and CDR2 is SVGAGI. The CDR3 has 15 residues.

The CDR3 bases are TGTGCCAGCAGCAAGGACATCACAACGCAGTATTTT. Translated, it gives CASSKDITTQYF. J is TRBJ2-3 and V is TRBV6-5, with a possible D match to TRBD1 (5 bases). The CDR3 is 12 amino acids. V lost 6 bases, J lost 9 bases, and 13 bases lay in between. Germline CDR1 and CDR2: MNHEY and SVGAGI.

V gene TRBV9 combines with J gene TRBJ2-1, with D maybe TRBD2 (5 bases). The CDR3 has 14 residues. Germline values: CDR1 SGDLS, CDR2 YYNGEE. Trimming removed 2 bases from V and 4 bases from J, with 10 bases in between. CDR3 amino acids: CASSVGIAYNEQFF. DNA for the CDR3: TGTGCCAGCAGCGTGGGAATAGCGTACAATGAGCAGTTCTTC.

This rearrangement joins TRBV6-1 to TRBJ1-2; D is unresolved. The V gene's germline CDR1 is MNHNS and CDR2 SASEGT. Trimming shortened V by 6 bases and J by 4 bases, and 12 bases separated the two germline ends. This CDR3 is built from 13 residues. Written as DNA, the CDR3 is TGTGCCAGCAGGGTCGCGGAATTCTATGGCTACACCTTC. It translates to CASRVAEFYGYTF.